This TCR beta chain originates from a study of early T cells in non-severe SARS-CoV-2 infection. Losses at the gene ends were 5 bases for V and 2 bases for J; bases not matched to a gene: 13. Per the germline V gene, CDR1 is DFQATT and CDR2 is SNEGSKA (reference sequence). The CDR3 is 16 residues long. A single record per CDR3 protein comes from TCRdb applying MiXCR to the 5' RACE reads. The sample has under 45,000 distinct CDR3 sequences, 5% to 6% seen once. This clonotype has a handful of counts. The clonotype originates from an adult who was a healthcare worker with PCR-confirmed SARS-CoV-2 infection or an uninfected control (not recorded which). The chain uses TRBV20-1 and TRBJ2-3; 7 nucleotides match TRBD2. Here the sequenced sample was whole blood, taken at baseline. CDR3 sequence reads: CSAGAPRGGITDTQYF. DNA of the CDR3: TGCAGTGCTGGGGCCCCCCGCGGGGGAATCACAGATACGCAGTATTTT.